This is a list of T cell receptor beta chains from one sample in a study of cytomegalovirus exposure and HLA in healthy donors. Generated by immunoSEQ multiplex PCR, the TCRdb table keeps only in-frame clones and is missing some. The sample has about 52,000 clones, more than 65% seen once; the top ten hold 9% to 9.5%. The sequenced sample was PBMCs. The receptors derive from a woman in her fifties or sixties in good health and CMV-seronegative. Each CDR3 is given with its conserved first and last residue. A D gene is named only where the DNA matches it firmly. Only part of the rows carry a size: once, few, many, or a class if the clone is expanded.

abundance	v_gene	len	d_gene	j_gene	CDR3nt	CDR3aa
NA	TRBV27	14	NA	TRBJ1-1	TGTGCCAGCAGTTTACAAGGCGGGAACACTGAAGCTTTCTTT	CASSLQGGNTEAFF
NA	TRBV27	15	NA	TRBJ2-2	TGTGCCAGTGGGGTTGCAGGACTCAGGGGCGGGGAGCTGTTTTTT	CASGVAGLRGGELFF
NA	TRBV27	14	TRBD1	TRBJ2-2	TGTGCCAGCGGCCGACAGGGTGTGGCCGGGGAGCTGTTTTTT	CASGRQGVAGELFF
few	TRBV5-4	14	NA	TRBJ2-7	TGTGCCAGCAACTCCACTAGGCCCCACTACGAGCAGTACTTC	CASNSTRPHYEQYF
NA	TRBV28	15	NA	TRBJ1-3	TGTGCCAGCAGCTTGGTAAAAGGGGTCGGAAACACCATATATTTT	CASSLVKGVGNTIYF
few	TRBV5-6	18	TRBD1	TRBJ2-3	TGTGCCAGCAGCTTGGTCAGTTTTGGGACAGGGGAGTCTGATACGCAGTATTTT	CASSLVSFGTGESDTQYF
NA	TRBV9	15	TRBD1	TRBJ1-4	TGTGCCAGCAGCGCCTCGGGACAGCCGAATGAAAAACTGTTTTTT	CASSASGQPNEKLFF
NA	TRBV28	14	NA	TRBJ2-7	TGTGCCAGCAGTTTTGCAGGGGGGAGGTACGAGCAGTACTTC	CASSFAGGRYEQYF
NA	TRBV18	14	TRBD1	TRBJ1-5	TGTGCCAGCTCCAGTCAGGGGGCTTTTCAGCCCCAGCATTTT	CASSSQGAFQPQHF
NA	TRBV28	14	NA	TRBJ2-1	TGTGCCAGCAGTTCTGCCCGACTGGGCAATGAGCAGTTCTTC	CASSSARLGNEQFF
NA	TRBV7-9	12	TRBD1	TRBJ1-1	TGTGCCAGCAGCTTGGGGACAGGAGAAGCTTTCTTT	CASSLGTGEAFF
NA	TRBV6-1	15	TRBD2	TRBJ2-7	TGTGCCAGCAGTGGGGGTAGCGGGGGGACCTACGAGCAGTACTTC	CASSGGSGGTYEQYF
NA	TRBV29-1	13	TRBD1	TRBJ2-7	TGCAGCGTAAAGGGACAGGCCTACTACGAGCAGTACTTC	CSVKGQAYYEQYF
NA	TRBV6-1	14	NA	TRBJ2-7	TGTGCCAGCAGTGAGTCTATAGAACCCTACGAGCAGTACTTC	CASSESIEPYEQYF
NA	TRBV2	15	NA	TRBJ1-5	TGTGCCAGCAGTTTGACAGCCGCATCTGATCAGCCCCAGCATTTT	CASSLTAASDQPQHF
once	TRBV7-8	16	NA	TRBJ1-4	TGTGCCAGCAGCCCCAAACAGGGATCAACTAATGAAAAACTGTTTTTT	CASSPKQGSTNEKLFF
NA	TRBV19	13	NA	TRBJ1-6	TGTGCCAGTAGCCACAGGGTTGATTCACCCCTCCACTTT	CASSHRVDSPLHF
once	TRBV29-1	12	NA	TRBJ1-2	TGCAGCGTTGAGCCAACAGGGAATGGCTACACCTTC	CSVEPTGNGYTF